The clone carrying this T cell receptor beta chain was seen at least ten times. Trimming removed 5 bases from V and 6 bases from J; junction bases left unmatched: 12. The CDR3 loop spans 16 amino acids. In germline, CDR1 is SGHTA, CDR2 FQGNSA. Next came a second PCR, run for about 7 to 12 cycles, which used a sample-barcoded 5' primer along with a J-beta primer mix. TCRdb fed the 5' RACE reads into MiXCR, producing one record per CDR3 protein. Of about 1.7 million distinct CDR3 sequences listed, under 30% are singletons. The sample originates from a study of blood T cells in healthy people across ages.

The TCR comes from a woman in her twenties or thirties in good health. Sequencing was performed on blood. V usage is TRBV7-2 and J usage is TRBJ2-1; 8 nucleotides match TRBD2. The CDR3 DNA reads TGTGCCAGCAGCCCAGACGGACTCGGGGGGGGCAATGAGCAGTTCTTC. It encodes CASSPDGLGGGNEQFF.